A selection of T cell receptor beta chains follows, all from one sample in a study of Graves' ophthalmopathy and Graves' hyperthyroidism. One entry per CDR3 protein, called by TCRdb with MiXCR from the multiplex PCR reads. The sample consists of approximately 210,000 distinct CDR3 sequences, 25% to 30% of them appearing once. Sequencing was carried out using peripheral blood. These receptors were collected from a man aged 45-65 years with Graves' ophthalmopathy. Each CDR3 is given with its conserved first and last residue. The D gene is left open where the match is weak. Rows give clone size only sometimes, using once, few, many, or a class for an expanded clone.

>TRBV20-1|TRBJ2-7|TRBD2|few
TGCAGTGCCGGGGGGACTTACGAGCAGTACTTC
CSAGGTYEQYF
>TRBV19|TRBJ1-3|TRBD1|many
TGTGCCAGTAGCCGGACAGGGAGCTCTGGAAACACCATATATTTT
CASSRTGSSGNTIYF
>TRBV7-8|TRBJ2-7|-|-
TGTGCCAGCAGCCTCCGGGACACCGCCTACGAGCAGTACTTC
CASSLRDTAYEQYF
>TRBV3-1|TRBJ2-2|-|many
TGTGCCAGCAGCCACGTTTCCGGGGAGCTGTTTTTT
CASSHVSGELFF
>TRBV6-1|TRBJ2-4|-|many
TGTGCCAGCAGCACGGACAAGAACATTCAGTACTTC
CASSTDKNIQYF
>TRBV6-1|TRBJ1-2|TRBD1|-
TGTGCCAGCAGGCAGGACAGGGGTTTCGGCTACACCTTC
CASRQDRGFGYTF
>TRBV25-1|TRBJ1-1|-|-
TGTGCCAGCAGTGAGTCGGGTCCTAACACTGAAGCTTTCTTT
CASSESGPNTEAFF
>TRBV6-2/TRBV6-3|TRBJ2-7|TRBD2|many
TGTGCCAGCAGTCACTCCTTTGGGACTACGGAAAACTACGAGCAGTACTTC
CASSHSFGTTENYEQYF
>TRBV19|TRBJ2-7|-|many
TGTGCCAGTAGTCCATCGGACAGACCTTCCTACGAGCAGTACTTC
CASSPSDRPSYEQYF
>TRBV6-4|TRBJ2-3|TRBD2|many
TGTGCCAGCAGTACGACTAGCGGGAGACCCCCAGATACGCAGTATTTT
CASSTTSGRPPDTQYF
>TRBV12-3/TRBV12-4|TRBJ1-1|-|many
TGTGCCAGCAGTTTCCTGGGGACGAACACTGAAGCTTTCTTT
CASSFLGTNTEAFF
>TRBV10-3|TRBJ2-2|TRBD2|many
TGTGCCATCAGCCAAGGGACTAGCGGGAGGAACACCGGGGAGCTGTTTTTT
CAISQGTSGRNTGELFF
>TRBV6-1|TRBJ2-7|-|many
TGTGCCAGCAGGGGAAAACAAATGTCCTCCGAGCAGTACTTC
CASRGKQMSSEQYF
>TRBV28|TRBJ1-2|-|-
TGTGCCAGCAGATCGACTTGGGACTATGGCTACACCTTC
CASRSTWDYGYTF
>TRBV12-3/TRBV12-4|TRBJ2-7|-|-
TGTGCCAGCAGCCTCCAACAGGGAAACGAGCAGTACTTC
CASSLQQGNEQYF
>TRBV12-3/TRBV12-4|TRBJ2-7|-|-
TGTGCCAGCAGTACCGGGACCTATAACTACTACGAGCAGTACTTC
CASSTGTYNYYEQYF
>TRBV27|TRBJ1-5|-|many
TGTGCCAGCAGTTTGTTGGGGGCTGATCAGCCCCAGCATTTT
CASSLLGADQPQHF
>TRBV12-3/TRBV12-4|TRBJ1-1|-|-
TGTGCCAGCGCTCGGGACCCTGTATCTGAAGCTTTCTTT
CASARDPVSEAFF
>TRBV6-2/TRBV6-3|TRBJ2-7|TRBD2|many
TGTGCCAGCAGCAATCAGCGGGAGGGCCATGAGCAGTACTTC
CASSNQREGHEQYF
>TRBV6-2/TRBV6-3|TRBJ1-5|-|many
TGTGCCAGCAAAATAGACACCGATAATCAGCCCCAGCATTTT
CASKIDTDNQPQHF
>TRBV28|TRBJ1-1|-|many
TGTGCCAGCAGGGCGGGACTGGTCGCTGAAGCTTTCTTT
CASRAGLVAEAFF
>TRBV12-3/TRBV12-4|TRBJ1-1|TRBD1|-
TGTGCCAGCAGTCCAGGACAGGGAGGGGGAGCTTTCTTT
CASSPGQGGGAFF
>TRBV19|TRBJ1-1|TRBD1|many
TGTGCCAGTAGGTGGGGGACAGGAAACACTGAAGCTTTCTTT
CASRWGTGNTEAFF
>TRBV19|TRBJ1-2|TRBD1|-
TGTGCCAGTAGTATCCTCGAGGGACAGGCGAACTATGGCTACACCTTC
CASSILEGQANYGYTF
>TRBV18|TRBJ1-2|-|few
TGTGCCAGCTCACCTCGGGACGGAGGAAACTATGGCTACACCTTC
CASSPRDGGNYGYTF
>TRBV30|TRBJ1-1|-|many
TGTGCCTGGAGTGCGAGACGGAGCTGGAACACTGAAGCTTTCTTT
CAWSARRSWNTEAFF
>TRBV20-1|TRBJ2-5|-|many
TGCAGTGCTGGGAGAGGAGAGACCCAGTACTTC
CSAGRGETQYF
>TRBV9|TRBJ1-2|-|many
TGTGCCAGCAGCGTAGGAAGTCAGATTTATGGCTACACCTTC
CASSVGSQIYGYTF
>TRBV11-2|TRBJ2-7|-|many
TGTGCCAGCAGCTTCGGACACCCTACCTACGAGCAGTACTTC
CASSFGHPTYEQYF
>TRBV4-1|TRBJ2-7|TRBD2|many
TGCGCCAGCAGCCAAGATCGCCGACTAGCGGGAGTCCACGAGCAGTACTTC
CASSQDRRLAGVHEQYF
>TRBV6-1|TRBJ1-5|TRBD1|many
TGTGCCACCTCGACAGGGGACGTAAATCAGCCCCAGCATTTT
CATSTGDVNQPQHF
>TRBV12-3/TRBV12-4|TRBJ2-5|-|many
TGTGCCAGCAGCCCACAGGTTTATCAAGAGACCCAGTACTTC
CASSPQVYQETQYF
>TRBV6-2/TRBV6-3|TRBJ2-5|TRBD2|-
TGTGCCAGCAGTTACTCTCCGGGACTAGGGGGGCAGACCCAGTACTTC
CASSYSPGLGGQTQYF
>TRBV28|TRBJ1-5|TRBD1|-
TGTGCCAGCAGCCCCAGGGGGCAGGGACGTCAGCCCCAGCATTTT
CASSPRGQGRQPQHF
>TRBV28|TRBJ2-2|-|many
TGTGCCAGCAGTTTTCGAGAGGGCGGGGAGCTGTTTTTT
CASSFREGGELFF